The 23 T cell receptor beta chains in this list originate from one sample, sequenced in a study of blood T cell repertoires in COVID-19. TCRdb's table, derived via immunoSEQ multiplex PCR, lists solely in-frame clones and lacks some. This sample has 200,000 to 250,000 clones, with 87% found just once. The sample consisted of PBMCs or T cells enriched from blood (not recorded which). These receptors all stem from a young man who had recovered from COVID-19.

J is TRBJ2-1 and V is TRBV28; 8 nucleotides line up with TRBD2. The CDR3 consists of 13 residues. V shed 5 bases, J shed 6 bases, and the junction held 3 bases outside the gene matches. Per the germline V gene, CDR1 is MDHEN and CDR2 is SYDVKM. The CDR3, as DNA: TGTGCCAGCAGTATCGGGACTAGCAATGAGCAGTTCTTC. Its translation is CASSIGTSNEQFF.

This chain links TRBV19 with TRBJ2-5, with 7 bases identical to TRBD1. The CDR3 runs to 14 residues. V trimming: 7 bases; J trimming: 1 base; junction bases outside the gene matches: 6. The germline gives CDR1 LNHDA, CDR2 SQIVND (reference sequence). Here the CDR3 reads CASKDRQSQETQYF. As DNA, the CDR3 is TGTGCCAGTAAGGACAGGCAGAGCCAAGAGACCCAGTACTTC.

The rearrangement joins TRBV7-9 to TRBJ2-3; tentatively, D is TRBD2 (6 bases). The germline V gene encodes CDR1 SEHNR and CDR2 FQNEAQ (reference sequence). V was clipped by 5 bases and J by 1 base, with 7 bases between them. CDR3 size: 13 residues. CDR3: CASSASGTDTQYF. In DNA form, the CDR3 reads TGTGCCAGCAGCGCTAGCGGCACAGATACGCAGTATTTT.

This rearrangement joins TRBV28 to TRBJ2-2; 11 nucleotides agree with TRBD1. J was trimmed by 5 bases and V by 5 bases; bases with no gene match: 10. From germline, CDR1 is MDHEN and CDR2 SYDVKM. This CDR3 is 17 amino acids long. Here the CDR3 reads CASSPRPGTGGTGELFF. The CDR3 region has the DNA TGTGCCAGCAGTCCGAGACCCGGGACAGGGGGAACCGGGGAGCTGTTTTTT. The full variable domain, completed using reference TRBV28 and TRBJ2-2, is DVKVTQSSRYLVKRTGEKVFLECVQDMDHENMFWYRQDPGLGLRLIYFSYDVKMKEKGDIPEGYSVSREKKERFSLILESASTNQTSMYLCASSPRPGTGGTGELFFGEGSRLTVL.

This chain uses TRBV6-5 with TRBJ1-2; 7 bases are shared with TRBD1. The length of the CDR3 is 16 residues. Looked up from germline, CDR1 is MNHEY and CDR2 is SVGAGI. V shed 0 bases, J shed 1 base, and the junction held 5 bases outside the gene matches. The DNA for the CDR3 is TGTGCCAGCAGTTACTCGTGGACAGGAGTTAACTATGGCTACACCTTC. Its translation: CASSYSWTGVNYGYTF.

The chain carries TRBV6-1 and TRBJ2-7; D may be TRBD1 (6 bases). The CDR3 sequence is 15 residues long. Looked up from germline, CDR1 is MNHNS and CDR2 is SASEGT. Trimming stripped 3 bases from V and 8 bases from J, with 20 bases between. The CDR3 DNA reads TGTGCCAGCAGTGAGTCGGACAGCCCATTAGATAAGCAGTACTTC. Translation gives CASSESDSPLDKQYF.

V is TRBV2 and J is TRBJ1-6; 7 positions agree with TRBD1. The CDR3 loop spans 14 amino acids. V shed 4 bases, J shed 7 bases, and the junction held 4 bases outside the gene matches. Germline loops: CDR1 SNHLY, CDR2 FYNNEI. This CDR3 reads CASSGDSSNSPLHF. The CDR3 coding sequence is TGTGCCAGCAGTGGGGACAGCTCGAATTCACCCCTCCACTTT.

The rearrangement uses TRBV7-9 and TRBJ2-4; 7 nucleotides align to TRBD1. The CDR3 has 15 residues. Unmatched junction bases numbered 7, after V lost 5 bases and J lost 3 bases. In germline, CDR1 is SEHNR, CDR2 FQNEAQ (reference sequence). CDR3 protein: CASSLGQVIKNIQYF. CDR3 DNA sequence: TGTGCCAGCAGCCTTGGACAGGTCATCAAAAACATTCAGTACTTC. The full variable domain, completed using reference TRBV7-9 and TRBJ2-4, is DTGVSQNPRHKITKRGQNVTFRCDPISEHNRLYWYRQTLGQGPEFLTYFQNEAQLEKSRLLSDRFSAERPKGSFSTLEIQRTEQGDSAMYLCASSLGQVIKNIQYFGAGTRLSVL.

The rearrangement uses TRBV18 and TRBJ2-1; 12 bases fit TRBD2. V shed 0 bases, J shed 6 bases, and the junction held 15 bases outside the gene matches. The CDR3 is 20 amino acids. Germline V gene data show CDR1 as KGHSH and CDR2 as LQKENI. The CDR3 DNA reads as TGTGCCAGCTCACCACCGAGCCTAGCGGGGGGGCCGGAGGTCGGCAATGAGCAGTTCTTC. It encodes CASSPPSLAGGPEVGNEQFF.

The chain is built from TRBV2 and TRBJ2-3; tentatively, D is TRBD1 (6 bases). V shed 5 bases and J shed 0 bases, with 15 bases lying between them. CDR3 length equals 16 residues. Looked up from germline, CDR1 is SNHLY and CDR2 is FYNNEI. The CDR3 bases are TGTGCCAGCAGTCCCCAGGGGCAGACTAGCACAGATACGCAGTATTTT. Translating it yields CASSPQGQTSTDTQYF.

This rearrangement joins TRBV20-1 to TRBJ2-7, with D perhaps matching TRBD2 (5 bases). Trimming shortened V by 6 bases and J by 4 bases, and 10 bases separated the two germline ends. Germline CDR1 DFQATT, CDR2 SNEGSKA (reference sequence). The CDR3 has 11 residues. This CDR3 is CSAPGLYEQYF. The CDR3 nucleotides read TGCAGTGCCCCTGGACTTTACGAGCAGTACTTC.

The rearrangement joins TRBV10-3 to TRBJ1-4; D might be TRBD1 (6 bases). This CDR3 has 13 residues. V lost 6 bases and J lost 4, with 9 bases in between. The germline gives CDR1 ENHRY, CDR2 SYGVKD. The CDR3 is CAISGQFNEKLFF. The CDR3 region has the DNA TGTGCCATCAGCGGACAGTTTAATGAAAAACTGTTTTTT.

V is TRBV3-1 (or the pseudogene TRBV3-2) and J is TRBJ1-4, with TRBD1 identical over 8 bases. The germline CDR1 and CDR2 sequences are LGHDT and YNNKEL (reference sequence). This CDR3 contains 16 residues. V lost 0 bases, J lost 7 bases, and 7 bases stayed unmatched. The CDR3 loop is CASSQDMGTGGEKLFF. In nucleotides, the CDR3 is TGTGCCAGCAGCCAAGATATGGGGACAGGAGGTGAAAAACTGTTTTTT.

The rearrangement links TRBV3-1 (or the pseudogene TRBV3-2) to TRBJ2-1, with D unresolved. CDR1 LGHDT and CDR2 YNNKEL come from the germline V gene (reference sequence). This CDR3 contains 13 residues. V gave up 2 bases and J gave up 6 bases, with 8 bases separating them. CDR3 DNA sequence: TGTGCCAGCAGCCAACAAACTTCCAATGAGCAGTTCTTC. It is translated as CASSQQTSNEQFF.

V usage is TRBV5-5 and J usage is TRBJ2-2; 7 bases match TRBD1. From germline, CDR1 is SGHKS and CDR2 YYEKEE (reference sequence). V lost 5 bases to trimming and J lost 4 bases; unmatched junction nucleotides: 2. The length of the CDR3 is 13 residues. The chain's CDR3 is CASRRDSTGELFF. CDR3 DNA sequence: TGTGCCAGCAGGAGGGACAGCACCGGGGAGCTGTTTTTT.

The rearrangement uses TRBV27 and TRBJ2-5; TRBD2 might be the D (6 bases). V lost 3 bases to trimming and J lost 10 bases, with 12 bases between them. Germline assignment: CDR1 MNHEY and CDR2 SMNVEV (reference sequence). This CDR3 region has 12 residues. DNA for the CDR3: TGTGCCAGCAGTTTTGGAGGGGTTGGCCAGTACTTC. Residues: CASSFGGVGQYF.

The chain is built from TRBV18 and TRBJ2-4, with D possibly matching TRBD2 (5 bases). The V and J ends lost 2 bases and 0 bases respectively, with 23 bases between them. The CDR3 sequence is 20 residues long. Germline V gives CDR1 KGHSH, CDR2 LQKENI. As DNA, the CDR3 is TGTGCCAGCTCACCATTGGCTCGCAAGGCGGACTTCTTAGCCAAAAACATTCAGTACTTC. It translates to CASSPLARKADFLAKNIQYF.

The CDR3 DNA reads as TGTGCCAGCAGCTTGACGGACGAGCAGTACTTC. This translates into CASSLTDEQYF. The rearrangement joins TRBV5-6 to TRBJ2-7, with unresolved D. This CDR3 region has 11 residues. Trimming cost V 1 base and J 5 bases, with 4 bases left between them. The germline CDR1 and CDR2 sequences are SGHDT and YYEEEE.

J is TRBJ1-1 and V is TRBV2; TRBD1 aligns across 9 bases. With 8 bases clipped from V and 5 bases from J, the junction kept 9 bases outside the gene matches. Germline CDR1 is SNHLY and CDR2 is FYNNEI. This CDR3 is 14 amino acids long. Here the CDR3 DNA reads TGTGCCAGCCCAAGACAGGGGGAAAGGACTGAAGCTTTCTTT. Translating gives CASPRQGERTEAFF.

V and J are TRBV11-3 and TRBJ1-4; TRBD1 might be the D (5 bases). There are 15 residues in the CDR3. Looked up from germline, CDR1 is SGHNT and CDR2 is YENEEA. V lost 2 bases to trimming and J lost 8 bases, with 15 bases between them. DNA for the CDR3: TGTGCCAGCAGCTTATACCAGGGTTTAGGAGAAAAACTGTTTTTT. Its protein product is CASSLYQGLGEKLFF.

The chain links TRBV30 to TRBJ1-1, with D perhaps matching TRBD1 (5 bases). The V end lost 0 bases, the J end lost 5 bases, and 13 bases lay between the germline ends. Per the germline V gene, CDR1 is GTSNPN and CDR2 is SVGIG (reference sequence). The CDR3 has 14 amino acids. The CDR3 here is CAWSVGGSSTEAFF. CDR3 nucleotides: TGTGCCTGGAGTGTGGGGGGGAGCTCAACTGAAGCTTTCTTT.

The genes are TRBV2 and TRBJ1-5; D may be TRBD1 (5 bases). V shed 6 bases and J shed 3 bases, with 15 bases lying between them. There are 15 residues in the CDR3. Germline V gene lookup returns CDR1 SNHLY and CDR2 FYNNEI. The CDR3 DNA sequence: TGTGCCAGCAGAAAAACGACAGTGACCAATCAGCCCCAGCATTTT. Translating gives CASRKTTVTNQPQHF.

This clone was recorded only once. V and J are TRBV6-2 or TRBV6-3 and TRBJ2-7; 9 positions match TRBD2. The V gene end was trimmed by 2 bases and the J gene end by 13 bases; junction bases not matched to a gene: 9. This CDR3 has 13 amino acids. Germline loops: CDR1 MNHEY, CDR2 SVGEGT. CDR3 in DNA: TGTGCCAGCAGTTACGATGCGGGGGGGCCTCGATACTTC. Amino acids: CASSYDAGGPRYF.